Sequencing of this T cell receptor beta chain was carried out in a study of T cells in Graves' hyperthyroidism and ophthalmopathy. TCR beta CDR3 region amplification was performed from RNA transcripts. HTBI primers were the set used in a first-round RT-PCR of the TCR CDR3. TCRdb re-called the multiplex PCR reads through MiXCR, storing one row per CDR3 protein. Counted here are hundreds of thousands of distinct CDR3 sequences, approximately 14% occurring once; the ten biggest clones make up 13%. The CDR3 runs to 12 residues. Deletions cut 6 bases from V and 4 bases from J, with 9 bases between. Germline V gives CDR1 WNHNN, CDR2 SYGVQD (reference sequence). The study excluded patients with uncontrolled infection, other autoimmune disease, pregnancy or lactation.

Sequenced material: blood. This sequence originates from a man younger than 35 with Graves' ophthalmopathy. V and J are TRBV10-1 and TRBJ1-1, with D unresolved. DNA of the CDR3: TGCGCCAGCAGGGACTCGGGCACTGAAGCTTTCTTT. This codes for CASRDSGTEAFF.